This TCR beta chain stems from a study of OX40 agonist ivuxolimab in advanced cancers. For this clone: Its antigen is as yet unknown.

Study results and limitations: Normalized T-cell clonal expansion was also low in some nonresponders. At 0.1-3.0 mg/kg, partial responders had clonal expansion among the lowest observed.

Repertoires were generated with immunoSEQ multiplex PCR, while TCRdb's copy carries only in-frame clones and drops some. The sample has 35,000 to 45,000 clones, 82% seen once. The starting material was CD4+ or CD8+ T cells sorted from blood, obtained in a trial of the OX40 agonist ivuxolimab. This receptor was identified in an adult with an advanced solid tumor such as melanoma, head and neck, liver or kidney cancer.

The CDR3, as DNA: TGCGCCAGCAGCTTGGATTATCCAGGGAGCACTGAAGCTTTCTTT. Translating gives CASSLDYPGSTEAFF. This rearrangement joins TRBV5-1 to TRBJ1-1, with a tentative D call TRBD1 (5 bases). The germline gives CDR1 SGHRS, CDR2 YFSETQ. V was cut by 0 bases and J by 4 bases, with 13 bases left in between. The length of the CDR3 is 15 residues.